This TCR beta chain was sequenced during a study of vaccination and CD4 T cells after COVID-19. The wider study: Sampling that followed vaccination took place a median roughly 69 days after dose two, within a range of 14 to 241. Overlapping SARS-CoV-2, HCoV-NL63, HCoV-OC43 and HCoV-229E spike peptides were used to stimulate cells.

As to this clonotype: Its cognate antigen is unknown.

The treatment is: approximately 11-day PBMC culture with coronavirus spike peptide pools or control peptides (ViraFEST assay). CD4+ T-cell collection from the unexposed donor predated the COVID-19 pandemic (2011-2018). After expanding antigen-specific T cells with peptide pools, ViraFEST sequenced their TCRs. V shed 3 bases and J shed 1 base, with 11 bases lying between them. Germline assignment: CDR1 SGHNT and CDR2 YYREEE (reference sequence). The CDR3 totals 16 residues. With the Oncomine TCR Beta short-read assay, DNA from cultured CD4+ T cells was sequenced. TCRdb re-derived calls from the PCR reads in MiXCR, one entry per CDR3 protein. The top ten hold approximately 15% of the sample, which has thousands of distinct CDR3 sequences, about 43% seen once.

The chain recombines TRBV5-4 with TRBJ2-6; D not resolved. The receptor's source is a human donor in good health. The sample taken for sequencing was CD4+ T cells from blood, cultured in vitro. The CDR3 DNA reads TGTGCCAGCAGCTCAATCAGGATTTCTGGGGCCAACGTCCTGACTTTC. This codes for CASSSIRISGANVLTF.